The clone carrying this T cell receptor beta chain was observed a handful of times. Its target is unknown. The entirety of the isolated RNA underwent reverse transcription, so expressed TCRB transcripts were sequenced. Samples of naive, central memory and regulatory T cells yielded a mean of around 3.8 million reads. Repertoires were generated with immunoSEQ multiplex PCR, while TCRdb's copy carries only in-frame clones and drops some. The table lists some 900,000 clones, roughly 16% of them singletons. CDR3 length equals 13 residues. Germline V CDR1 and CDR2: MDHEN, SYDVKM. Trimming left V 5 bases short and J 8 bases short, with 15 bases between. This sample is drawn from a study of beta chain features in type 1 diabetes. Findings and limits, study-wide: TCRB rearrangement may or may not be influenced by HLA type; here this remained unresolved. The study found fewer insertions and more deletions at VDJ junctions in type 1 diabetes patients. Naive, central memory and regulatory TCRB repertoires appeared more similar among patients than healthy donors.

The sequence was obtained from a woman younger than 30 in good health. The chain links TRBV28 to TRBJ1-1; D might be TRBD1 (5 bases). The sample was naive CD4+ T cells from blood. CDR3 amino acids: CASSLNDPGEAFF. CDR3 nucleotides: TGTGCCAGCAGTCTAAATGACCCAGGGGAAGCTTTCTTT.